Presented here are 23 T cell receptor beta chains from one specimen sequenced in a study of early stage breast cancer tumors. Only in-frame clones appear in the TCRdb table, and some are missing; sequencing was by immunoSEQ multiplex PCR. This table holds some 14,000 clones, 70% to 80% found once. The sequenced sample was normal breast tissue next to the tumor. These receptors were collected from a person aged 45-60 years with breast cancer.

This clone was detected once. The CDR3 region has the DNA TGCGCCAGCGGGGGGGGGACAGGGGGCGAAGGGACCCAGTACTTC. Its translation: CASGGGTGGEGTQYF. The chain is built from TRBV10-2 and TRBJ2-5, with 12 bases fitting TRBD1. The CDR3 is made up of 15 amino acids. The germline V gene has CDR1 WSHSY and CDR2 SAAADI. With 8 bases clipped from V and 7 bases from J, the junction kept 11 bases outside the gene matches.

The chain couples TRBV4-1 to TRBJ1-1, with D tentatively TRBD1 (6 bases). The CDR3 consists of 15 residues. Germline assignment: CDR1 MGHRA and CDR2 YSYEKL. Trimming shortened V by 0 bases and J by 1 base, and 9 bases separated the two germline ends. The CDR3, as DNA: TGCGCCAGCAGCCAAGAGAGGGGACAGAACACTGAAGCTTTCTTT. It is translated as CASSQERGQNTEAFF.

Note on this clone: Other nucleotide sequences from this sample produce the same CDR3. The rearrangement uses TRBV9 and TRBJ2-2; TRBD2 is a possible D gene (5 bases). The CDR3 runs to 15 residues. The V end was cut by 3 bases, the J end by 1 base, with 10 bases between. Germline V gene data show CDR1 as SGDLS and CDR2 as YYNGEE. CDR3 sequence: CASSGGLGNTGELFF. CDR3 nucleotides: TGTGCCAGCAGCGGAGGGTTGGGGAACACCGGGGAGCTGTTTTTT.

V gene TRBV7-8 combines with J gene TRBJ1-2; a possible D gene is TRBD1 (6 bases). Trimming removed 5 bases from V and 1 base from J, with 20 bases in between. The CDR3 is made up of 17 amino acids. Per the germline V gene, CDR1 is SGHVS and CDR2 is FQNEAQ. CDR3 DNA sequence: TGTGCCAGCAGCCCTCGGACGGGGGCAGGGATTAACTATGGCTACACCTTC. Translated, it gives CASSPRTGAGINYGYTF.

The chain has TRBV9 and TRBJ2-2; D remains ambiguous. CDR1 SGDLS and CDR2 YYNGEE come from the germline V gene. This CDR3 is 13 amino acids long. V gave up 7 bases and J gave up 4 bases, with 11 bases separating them. The CDR3 is CASSLASTGELFF. The CDR3 DNA reads as TGTGCCAGCTCGTTGGCGAGCACCGGGGAGCTGTTTTTT.

The V gene is TRBV5-4, the J gene TRBJ1-6, with D possibly TRBD1 on 6 matching bases. V was cut by 4 bases and J by 7 bases, with 18 bases left in between. The germline V gene encodes CDR1 SGHNT and CDR2 YYREEE (reference sequence). The CDR3 is 16 amino acids. CDR3 DNA sequence: TGTGCCAGCAGCCTTGAATTACAGGGCCCCAATTCACCCCTCCACTTT. It is translated as CASSLELQGPNSPLHF.

This chain uses TRBV5-5 with TRBJ2-7, with D hard to call. V lost 0 bases and J lost 6, with 4 bases in between. The CDR3 length is 11 residues. Germline CDR1 is SGHKS and CDR2 is YYEKEE (reference sequence). CDR3 bases: TGTGCCAGCAGCTTGGAAGTCGAGCAGTACTTC. Its protein product is CASSLEVEQYF.

The chain combines TRBV19 with TRBJ2-7; D is unclear. The CDR3 contains 14 residues. V shed 7 bases and J shed 2 bases, with 15 bases lying between them. CDR1 is LNHDA and CDR2 is SQIVND in the germline V gene (reference sequence). As DNA, the CDR3 is TGTGCCAGTACCGCGCAGAAAACCCCCTACGAGCAGTACTTC. Its translation is CASTAQKTPYEQYF.

The chain uses TRBV27 and TRBJ2-3; perhaps TRBD2 as D (7 bases). Trimming took 2 bases from V and 6 from J, leaving 12 bases between them. This CDR3 comprises 14 residues. CDR1 is MNHEY and CDR2 is SMNVEV in the germline V gene (reference sequence). The DNA of the CDR3 is TGTGCCAGCAGTTTAAGGGGGGAGGGGGATACGCAGTATTTT. Its protein is CASSLRGEGDTQYF.

In its sample, this clone was seen once. The chain uses TRBV5-6 and TRBJ1-2, with D possibly being TRBD1 (5 bases). V was pared by 0 bases and J by 4 bases, with 16 bases between. The CDR3 contains 16 residues. Germline V gene lookup returns CDR1 SGHDT and CDR2 YYEEEE. The CDR3 reads CASSLGDSLPIYGYTF. CDR3 in DNA: TGTGCCAGCAGCTTGGGGGACTCCCTCCCTATCTATGGCTACACCTTC.

By frequency in the sample, this clone is medium-sized (0.01 to 0.1%). The junction shows a germline mismatch at one end, possibly a read error. The chain recombines TRBV7-7 with TRBJ2-5, with TRBD1 identical over 8 bases. Germline-derived CDR1 and CDR2 are SSHAT and FNYEAQ (reference sequence). The CDR3 contains 14 residues. The CDR3 is CASSPDRGGETQYF. CDR3 nucleotide sequence: TGTGCTAGCAGCCCCGACAGGGGAGGAGAGACCCAGTACTTC.

This clone has a single count. The chain links TRBV9 to TRBJ2-1; 11 bases align to TRBD2. CDR1 SGDLS and CDR2 YYNGEE come from the germline V gene. V dropped 4 bases and J dropped 12; count of bases not matched to a gene: 12. The CDR3 has 15 residues. The CDR3 DNA reads TGTGCCAGCAGCCCGACCGGGACTAGCGGAGTCTGGCAGTTCTTC. Its protein product is CASSPTGTSGVWQFF.

This chain uses TRBV5-5 with TRBJ1-2, with TRBD1 matching 10 bases. The CDR3 totals 16 residues. Trimming at V came to 0 bases and at J to 4 bases, leaving 6 bases not matched to a gene. Germline V gene lookup returns CDR1 SGHKS and CDR2 YYEKEE (reference sequence). The CDR3 loop is CASSLEAWDRGYGYTF. Here the CDR3 DNA reads TGTGCCAGCAGCTTGGAGGCGTGGGACAGGGGCTATGGCTACACCTTC.

The J gene is TRBJ1-2, the V gene TRBV18; 8 bases are a match to TRBD1. V trimming: 5 bases; J trimming: 7 bases; junction bases outside the gene matches: 9. CDR3 length: 14 amino acids. Germline-derived CDR1 and CDR2 are KGHSH and LQKENI. This chain's CDR3 is CASSSRTGKGGYTF. The CDR3 DNA follows: TGTGCCAGCTCATCCCGGACAGGGAAGGGTGGCTACACCTTC.

The rearrangement uses TRBV11-2 and TRBJ2-1; no definite D call. This CDR3 spans 14 amino acids. V was shortened by 5 bases and J by 8 bases, with 16 bases between the two germline ends. CDR1 is SGHAT, CDR2 FQNNGV, per germline. CDR3 protein: CASSRIPLQYEQFF. DNA for the CDR3: TGTGCCAGCAGCCGAATTCCACTACAATATGAGCAGTTCTTC.

This sequence joins TRBV5-5 and TRBJ2-2; 7 nucleotides align to TRBD2. J lost 6 bases, V lost 6 bases, and 11 bases had no gene match. CDR1 and CDR2 (germline): SGHKS, YYEKEE (reference sequence). The CDR3 is made up of 15 amino acids. The CDR3 bases are TGTGCCAGCAAAGGGAGCGGGACGGGGGCCGGGGAGCTGTTTTTT. This sequence encodes CASKGSGTGAGELFF.

The V and J genes are TRBV5-1 and TRBJ2-3; 7 bases are shared with TRBD1. Germline trimming cut 4 bases from V and 4 bases from J; bases unmatched to any gene: 3. CDR3 length equals 13 residues. Germline values: CDR1 SGHRS, CDR2 YFSETQ. DNA for the CDR3: TGCGCCAGCAGCCGTGGGACAGCAGATACGCAGTATTTT. Amino acid sequence: CASSRGTADTQYF.

This clone is categorized as medium-sized. The genes are TRBV4-1 and TRBJ1-5; D is unclear. The V end was cut by 0 bases, the J end by 4 bases, with 10 bases between. The CDR3 is 15 amino acids. Germline V gene lookup returns CDR1 MGHRA and CDR2 YSYEKL. The CDR3 loop reads CASSQDRKGNQPQHF. The DNA of the CDR3 is TGCGCCAGCAGCCAAGATCGAAAAGGGAATCAGCCCCAGCATTTT.

J is TRBJ2-2 and V is TRBV6-6, with 10 positions matching TRBD1. The CDR3 extends over 15 amino acids. Trimming took 7 bases from V and 4 from J; bases not matched to a gene: 6. The germline V gene has CDR1 MNHNY and CDR2 SVGAGI (reference sequence). CDR3 residues: CASKTGGGVTGELFF. The CDR3 DNA reads TGTGCCAGCAAGACAGGGGGCGGCGTCACCGGGGAGCTGTTTTTT.

The rearrangement uses TRBV7-2 and TRBJ1-1; weak D call: TRBD1 (6 bases). From germline, CDR1 is SGHTA and CDR2 FQGNSA. Deletions cut 0 bases from V and 4 bases from J, with 12 bases between. The CDR3 length is 15 residues. DNA of the CDR3: TGTGCCAGCAGCTTAGCTGCCTCAGGGGTCACTGAAGCTTTCTTT. Its translation is CASSLAASGVTEAFF.

Comments on this clone: The junction shows a germline mismatch at one end, possibly a read error. The chain uses TRBV7-7 and TRBJ2-3; 8 bases are shared with TRBD2. The CDR3 is made up of 20 amino acids. Germline CDR1 is SSHAT and CDR2 is FNYEAQ (reference sequence). CDR3 region: CASTFRVPGLDQKPTDTQYF. For the CDR3, the DNA is TGTGCTAGCACCTTTCGAGTCCCGGGACTAGACCAGAAACCCACAGATACGCAGTATTTT.

V usage is TRBV5-1 and J usage is TRBJ2-5; possible D gene TRBD2, 5 bases. Trimming took off 2 bases at V and 2 bases at J, with 10 bases between the two ends. The CDR3 spans 14 residues. Germline CDR1 is SGHRS and CDR2 is YFSETQ. CDR3 region: CASSFGVLQETQYF. The CDR3 nucleotides read TGCGCCAGCAGCTTCGGGGTATTACAAGAGACCCAGTACTTC.

This clone was detected only once. The chain links TRBV4-2 to TRBJ2-6; D is undetermined. Between the trimmed V and J ends, which lost 4 bases and 0 bases, there was a span of 7 bases. Germline V gene sequence: CDR1 LGHNA, CDR2 YNFKEQ. The CDR3 runs 15 residues. In DNA form, the CDR3 reads TGTGCCAGCAGCCTGCACAGCTCTGGGGCCAACGTCCTGACTTTC. This encodes CASSLHSSGANVLTF.